The clone carrying this T cell receptor (beta chain) was recorded at least ten times. Its target is not known. Expressed TCRB transcripts got sequenced, as all isolated RNA was reverse transcribed. Clones were read by immunoSEQ multiplex PCR, and TCRdb kept only the in-frame ones, dropping some. The data contain roughly 150,000 clones, roughly 10% of them singletons. Sorted cells reached over 95% purity in every population. The data derive from a study of beta chain features in type 1 diabetes. About the research overall: There were some 100,000,000 sorted cells examined across all samples. Findings and caveats of the study: Within patients, naive, central memory and Treg TCRB repertoires seemed more similar than within healthy donors.

Germline CDR1 is SGHTA and CDR2 is FQGNSA. V was shortened by 5 bases and J by 3 bases, with 10 bases between the two germline ends. The CDR3 length is 13 residues. This chain connects TRBV7-2 to TRBJ2-5; D perhaps matches TRBD2 (5 bases). The TCR originated in a man aged 18 to 35 in good health. Sequencing was done on a sample of central memory CD4+ T cells from blood. The CDR3 protein is CASSRGLKETQYF. CDR3 DNA: TGTGCCAGCAGCCGCGGACTCAAAGAGACCCAGTACTTC.